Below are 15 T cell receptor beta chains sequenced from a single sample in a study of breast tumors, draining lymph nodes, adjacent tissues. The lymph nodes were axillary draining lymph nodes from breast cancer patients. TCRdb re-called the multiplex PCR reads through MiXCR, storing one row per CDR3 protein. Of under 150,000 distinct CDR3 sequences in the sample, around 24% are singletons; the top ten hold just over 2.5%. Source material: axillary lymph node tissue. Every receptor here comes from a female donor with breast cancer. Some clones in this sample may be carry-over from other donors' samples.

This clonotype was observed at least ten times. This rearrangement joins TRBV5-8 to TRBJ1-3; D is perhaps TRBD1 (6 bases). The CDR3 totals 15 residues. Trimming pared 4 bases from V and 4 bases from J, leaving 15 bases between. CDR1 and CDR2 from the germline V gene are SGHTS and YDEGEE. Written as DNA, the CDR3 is TGTGCCAGCAGCACAAACAGGGAGTTCGGAAACACCATATATTTT. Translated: CASSTNREFGNTIYF.

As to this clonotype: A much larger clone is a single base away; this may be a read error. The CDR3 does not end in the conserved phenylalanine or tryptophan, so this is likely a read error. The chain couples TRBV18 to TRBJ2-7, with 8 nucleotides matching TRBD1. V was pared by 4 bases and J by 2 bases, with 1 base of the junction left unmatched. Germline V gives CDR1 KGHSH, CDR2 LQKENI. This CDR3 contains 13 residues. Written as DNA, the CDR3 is TGTGCCAGCTCACAGACAGGGGCCTACGAGCAGTACCTC. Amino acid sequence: CASSQTGAYEQYL.

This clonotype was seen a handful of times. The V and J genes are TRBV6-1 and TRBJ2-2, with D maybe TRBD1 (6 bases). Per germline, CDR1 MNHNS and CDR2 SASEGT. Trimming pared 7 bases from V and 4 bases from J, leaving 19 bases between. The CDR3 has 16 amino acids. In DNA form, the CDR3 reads TGTGCCAGCACTCGAGGGGCAGGGGTAGTCACCGGGGAGCTGTTTTTT. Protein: CASTRGAGVVTGELFF.

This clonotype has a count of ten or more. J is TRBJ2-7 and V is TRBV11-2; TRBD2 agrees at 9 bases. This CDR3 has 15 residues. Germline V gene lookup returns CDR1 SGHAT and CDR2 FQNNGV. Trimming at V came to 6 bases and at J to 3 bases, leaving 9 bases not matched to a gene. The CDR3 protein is CASSTPTSGVYEQYF. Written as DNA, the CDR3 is TGTGCCAGCAGTACCCCGACTAGCGGAGTCTACGAGCAGTACTTC. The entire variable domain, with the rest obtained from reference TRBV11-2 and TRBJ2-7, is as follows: EAGVAQSPRYKIIEKRQSVAFWCNPISGHATLYWYQQILGQGPKLLIQFQNNGVVDDSQLPKDRFSAERLKGVDSTLKIQPAKLEDSAVYLCASSTPTSGVYEQYFGPGTRLTVT.

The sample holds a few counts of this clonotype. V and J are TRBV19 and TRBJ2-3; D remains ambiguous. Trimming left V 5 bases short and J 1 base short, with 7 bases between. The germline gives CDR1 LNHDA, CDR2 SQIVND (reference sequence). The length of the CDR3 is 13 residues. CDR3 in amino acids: CASSPTGTDTQYF. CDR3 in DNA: TGTGCCAGTAGTCCCACAGGCACAGATACGCAGTATTTT.

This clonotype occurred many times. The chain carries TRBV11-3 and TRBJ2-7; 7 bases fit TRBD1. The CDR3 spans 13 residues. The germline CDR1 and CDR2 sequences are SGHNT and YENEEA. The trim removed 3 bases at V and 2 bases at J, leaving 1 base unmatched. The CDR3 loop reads CASSFGTAYEQYF. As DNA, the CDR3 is TGTGCCAGCAGCTTCGGGACAGCCTACGAGCAGTACTTC. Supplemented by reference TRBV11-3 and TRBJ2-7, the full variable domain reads EAGVVQSPRYKIIEKKQPVAFWCNPISGHNTLYWYLQNLGQGPELLIRYENEEAVDDSQLPKDRFSAERLKGVDSTLKIQPAELGDSAVYLCASSFGTAYEQYFGPGTRLTVT.

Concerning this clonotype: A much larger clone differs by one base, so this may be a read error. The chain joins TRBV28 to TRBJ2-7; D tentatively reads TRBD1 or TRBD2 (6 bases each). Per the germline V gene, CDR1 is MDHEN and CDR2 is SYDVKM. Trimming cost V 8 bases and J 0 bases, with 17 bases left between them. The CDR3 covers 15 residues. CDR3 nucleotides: TGTGCCAGCGGTTACGGGGGCACGAGCTCCTACGAGCAGTACTTC. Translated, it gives CASGYGGTSSYEQYF.

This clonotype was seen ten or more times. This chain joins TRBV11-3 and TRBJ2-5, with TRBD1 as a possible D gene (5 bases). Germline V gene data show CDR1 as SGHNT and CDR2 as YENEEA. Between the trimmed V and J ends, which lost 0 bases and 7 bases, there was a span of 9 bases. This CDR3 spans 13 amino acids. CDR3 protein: CASSLEPQGTQYF. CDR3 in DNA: TGTGCCAGCAGCTTAGAACCCCAGGGGACCCAGTACTTC.

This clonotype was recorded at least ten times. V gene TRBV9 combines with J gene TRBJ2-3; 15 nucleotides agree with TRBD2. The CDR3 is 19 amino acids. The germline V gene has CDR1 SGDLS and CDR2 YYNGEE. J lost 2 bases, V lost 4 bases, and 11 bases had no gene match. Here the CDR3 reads CASSPWTSGRASTTDTQYF. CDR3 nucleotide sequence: TGTGCCAGCAGCCCCTGGACTAGCGGGAGGGCCTCCACCACAGATACGCAGTATTTT.

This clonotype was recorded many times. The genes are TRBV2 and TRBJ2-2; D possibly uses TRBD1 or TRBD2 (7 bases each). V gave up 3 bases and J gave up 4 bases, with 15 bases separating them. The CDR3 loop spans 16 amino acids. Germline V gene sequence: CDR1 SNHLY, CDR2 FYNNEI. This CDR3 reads CASSEGRGLGTGELFF. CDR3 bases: TGTGCCAGCAGTGAGGGGAGGGGGCTTGGCACCGGGGAGCTGTTTTTT.

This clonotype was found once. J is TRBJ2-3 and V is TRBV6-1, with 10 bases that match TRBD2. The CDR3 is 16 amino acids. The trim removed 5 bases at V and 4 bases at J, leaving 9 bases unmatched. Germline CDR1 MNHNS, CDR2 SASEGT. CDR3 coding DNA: TGTGCCAGCAGTTCGCGAGCGGGAGGGTTGGCAGATACGCAGTATTTT. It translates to CASSSRAGGLADTQYF.

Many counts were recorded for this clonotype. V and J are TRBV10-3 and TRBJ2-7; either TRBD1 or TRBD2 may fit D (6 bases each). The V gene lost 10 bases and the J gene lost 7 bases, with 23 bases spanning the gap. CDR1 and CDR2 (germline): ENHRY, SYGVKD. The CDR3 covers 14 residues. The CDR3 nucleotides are TGTGCCACCAAGAGGGGGGCACAGGGTTGGGAGCAGTACTTC. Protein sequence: CATKRGAQGWEQYF.

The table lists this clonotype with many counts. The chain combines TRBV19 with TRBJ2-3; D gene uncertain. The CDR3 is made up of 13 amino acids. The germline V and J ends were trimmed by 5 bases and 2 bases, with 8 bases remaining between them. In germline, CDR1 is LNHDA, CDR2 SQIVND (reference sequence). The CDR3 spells CASSQRNTDTQYF. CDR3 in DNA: TGTGCCAGTAGTCAGAGAAACACAGATACGCAGTATTTT.

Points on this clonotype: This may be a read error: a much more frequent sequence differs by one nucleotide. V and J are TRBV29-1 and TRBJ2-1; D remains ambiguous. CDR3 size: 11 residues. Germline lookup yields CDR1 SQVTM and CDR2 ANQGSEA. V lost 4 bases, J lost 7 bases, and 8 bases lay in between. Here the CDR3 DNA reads TGCAGCGTTGGGCGCGTGAATGAGCAGTTCTTC. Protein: CSVGRVNEQFF.

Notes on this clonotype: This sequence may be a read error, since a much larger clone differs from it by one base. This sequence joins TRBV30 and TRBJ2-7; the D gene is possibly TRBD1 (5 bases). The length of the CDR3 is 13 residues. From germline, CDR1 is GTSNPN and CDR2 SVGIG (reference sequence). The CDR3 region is CAWNRQGGSEQHF. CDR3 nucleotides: TGTGCCTGGAATCGGCAGGGTGGTTCCGAGCAGCACTTC.